The present TCR beta chain was sequenced within a study of control samples from healthy donors and cancer patients. Per the germline V gene, CDR1 is SGDLS and CDR2 is YYNGEE. The CDR3 spans 14 residues. The V end lost 4 bases, the J end lost 9 bases, and 18 bases lay between the germline ends. This table comes from immunoSEQ multiplex PCR, and its TCRdb copy is limited to in-frame clones, with some not included. The data show about 71,000 clones, approximately 89% seen once. The rearrangement joins TRBV9 to TRBJ2-3; D possibly corresponds to TRBD2 (7 bases). The sample comprised PBMCs. This clonotype was sampled from a man in his sixties with lung cancer. The CDR3 nucleotides are TGTGCCAGCAGCTTGCAGCGGGGCGGGGGCACGCAGTATTTT. Protein product: CASSLQRGGGTQYF. The full variable domain, with the rest looked up from reference TRBV9 and TRBJ2-3, is DSGVTQTPKHLITATGQRVTLRCSPRSGDLSVYWYQQSLDQGLQFLIQYYNGEERAKGNILERFSAQQFPDLHSELNLSSLELGDSALYFCASSLQRGGGTQYFGPGTRLTVL.